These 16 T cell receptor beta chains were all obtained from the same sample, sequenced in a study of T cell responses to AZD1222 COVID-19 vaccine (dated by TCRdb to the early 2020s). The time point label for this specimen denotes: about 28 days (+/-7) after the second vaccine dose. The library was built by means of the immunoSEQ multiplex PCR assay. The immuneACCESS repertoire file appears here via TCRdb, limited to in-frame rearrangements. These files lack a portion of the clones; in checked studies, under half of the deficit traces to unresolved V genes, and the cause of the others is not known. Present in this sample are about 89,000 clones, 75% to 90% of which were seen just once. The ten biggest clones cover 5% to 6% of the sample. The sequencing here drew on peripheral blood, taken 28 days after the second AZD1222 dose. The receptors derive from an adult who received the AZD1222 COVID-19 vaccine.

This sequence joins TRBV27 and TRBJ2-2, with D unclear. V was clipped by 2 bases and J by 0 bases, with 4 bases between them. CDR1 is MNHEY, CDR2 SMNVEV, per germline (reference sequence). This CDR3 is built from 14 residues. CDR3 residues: CASSLTPNTGELFF. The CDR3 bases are TGTGCCAGCAGTTTAACTCCGAACACCGGGGAGCTGTTTTTT.

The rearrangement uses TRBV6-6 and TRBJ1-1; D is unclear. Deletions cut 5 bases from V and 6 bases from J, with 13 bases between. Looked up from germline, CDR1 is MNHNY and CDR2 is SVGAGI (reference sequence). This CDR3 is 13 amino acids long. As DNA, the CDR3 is TGTGCCAGCAGTCTATACAGAGATCCTGAAGCTTTCTTT. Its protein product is CASSLYRDPEAFF.

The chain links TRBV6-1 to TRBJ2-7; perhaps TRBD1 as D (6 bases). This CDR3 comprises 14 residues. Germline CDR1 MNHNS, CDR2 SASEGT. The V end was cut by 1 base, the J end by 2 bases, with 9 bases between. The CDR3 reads CASSEGWGPYEQYF. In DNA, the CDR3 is TGTGCCAGCAGTGAAGGATGGGGGCCCTACGAGCAGTACTTC.

This chain's CDR3 is CASSRQGGIDEQFF. CDR3 DNA: TGTGCCAGCAGCCGACAGGGCGGTATCGATGAGCAGTTCTTC. This chain links TRBV14 with TRBJ2-1, with 7 bases identical to TRBD1. The CDR3 loop spans 14 amino acids. CDR1 is SGHDN and CDR2 is FVKESK in the germline V gene. V shed 4 bases, J shed 8 bases, and the junction held 8 bases outside the gene matches.

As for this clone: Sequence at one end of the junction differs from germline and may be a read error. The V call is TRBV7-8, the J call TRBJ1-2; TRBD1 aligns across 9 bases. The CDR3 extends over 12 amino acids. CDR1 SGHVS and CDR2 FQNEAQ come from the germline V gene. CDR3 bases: TGTGCCAGCAGCTCCGGAACAGGGGGCAAGAGATTC. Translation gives CASSSGTGGKRF. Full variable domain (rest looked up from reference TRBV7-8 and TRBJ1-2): GAGVSQSPRYKVAKRGQDVALRCDPISGHVSLFWYQQALGQGPEFLTYFQNEAQLDKSGLPSDRFFAERPEGSVSTLKIQRTQQEDSAVYLCASSSGTGGKRFGSGTRLTVV.

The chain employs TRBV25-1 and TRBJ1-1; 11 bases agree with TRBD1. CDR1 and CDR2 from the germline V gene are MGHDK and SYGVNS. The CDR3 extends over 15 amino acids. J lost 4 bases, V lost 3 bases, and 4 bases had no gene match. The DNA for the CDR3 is TGTGCCAGCAGTGACCACGGGACAGGGGGCACTGAAGCTTTCTTT. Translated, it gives CASSDHGTGGTEAFF.

In nucleotides, the CDR3 is TGTGCCAGCAGCCCATCGGGACGAAAGGACACTGAAGCTTTCTTT. It translates to CASSPSGRKDTEAFF. J is TRBJ1-1 and V is TRBV7-2; D may be TRBD1 (5 bases). This CDR3 region has 15 residues. Trimming left V 5 bases short and J 3 bases short, with 16 bases between. Looked up from germline, CDR1 is SGHTA and CDR2 is FQGNSA.

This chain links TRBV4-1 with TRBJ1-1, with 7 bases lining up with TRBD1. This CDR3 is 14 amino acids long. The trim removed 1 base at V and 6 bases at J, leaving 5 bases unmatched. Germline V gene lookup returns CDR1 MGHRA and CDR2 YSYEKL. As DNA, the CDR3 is TGCGCCAGCAGCCAAGGACAGGGCATCCCTGAAGCTTTCTTT. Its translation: CASSQGQGIPEAFF.

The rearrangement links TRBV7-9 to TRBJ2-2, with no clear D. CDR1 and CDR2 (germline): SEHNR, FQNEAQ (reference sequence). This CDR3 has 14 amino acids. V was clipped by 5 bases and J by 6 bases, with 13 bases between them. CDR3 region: CASSPLSVSGELFF. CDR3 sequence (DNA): TGTGCCAGCAGCCCCCTGTCGGTATCCGGGGAGCTGTTTTTT.

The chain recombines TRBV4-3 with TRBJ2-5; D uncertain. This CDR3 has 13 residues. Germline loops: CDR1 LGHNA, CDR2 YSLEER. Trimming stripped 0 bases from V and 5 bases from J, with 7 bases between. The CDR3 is CASSQDSYETQYF. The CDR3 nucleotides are TGCGCCAGCAGCCAAGATAGTTACGAGACCCAGTACTTC.

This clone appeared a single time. The CDR3 loop reads CSVVFTEGNQPQHF. The DNA of the CDR3 is TGCAGCGTTGTTTTTACAGAGGGCAATCAGCCCCAGCATTTT. The rearrangement joins TRBV29-1 to TRBJ1-5; D is undetermined. The germline CDR1 and CDR2 sequences are SQVTM and ANQGSEA. This CDR3 is 14 amino acids long. V lost 4 bases, J lost 2 bases, and 12 bases lay in between.

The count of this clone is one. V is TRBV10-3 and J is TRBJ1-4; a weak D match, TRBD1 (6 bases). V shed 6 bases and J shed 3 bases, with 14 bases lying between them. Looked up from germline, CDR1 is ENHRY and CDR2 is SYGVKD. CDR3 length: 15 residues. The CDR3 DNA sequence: TGTGCCATCAGCAAAGACAGGAGCCCTAATGAAAAACTGTTTTTT. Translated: CAISKDRSPNEKLFF.

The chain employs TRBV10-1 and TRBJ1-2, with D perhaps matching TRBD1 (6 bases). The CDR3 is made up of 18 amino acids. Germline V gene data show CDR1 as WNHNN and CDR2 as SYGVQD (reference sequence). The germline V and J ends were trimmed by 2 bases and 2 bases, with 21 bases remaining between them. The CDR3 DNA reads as TGCGCCAGCAGTGAGAGGAGAGCTAGGGCAGGGGTAAACTATGGCTACACCTTC. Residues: CASSERRARAGVNYGYTF.

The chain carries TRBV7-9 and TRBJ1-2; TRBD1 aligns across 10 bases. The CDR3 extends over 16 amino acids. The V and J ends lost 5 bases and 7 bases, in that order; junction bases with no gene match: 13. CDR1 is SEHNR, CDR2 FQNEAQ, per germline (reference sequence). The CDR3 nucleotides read TGTGCCAGCAGCGTAATTGACAGGGGGCGCGGCGGTGGCTACACCTTC. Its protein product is CASSVIDRGRGGGYTF.

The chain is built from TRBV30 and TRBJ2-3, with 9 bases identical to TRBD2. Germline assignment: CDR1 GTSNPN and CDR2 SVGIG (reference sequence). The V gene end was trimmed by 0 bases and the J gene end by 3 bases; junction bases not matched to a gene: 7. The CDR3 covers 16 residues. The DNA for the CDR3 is TGTGCCTGGAGTGTACTGTTGGCGGGGGGGACAGATACGCAGTATTTT. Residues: CAWSVLLAGGTDTQYF.

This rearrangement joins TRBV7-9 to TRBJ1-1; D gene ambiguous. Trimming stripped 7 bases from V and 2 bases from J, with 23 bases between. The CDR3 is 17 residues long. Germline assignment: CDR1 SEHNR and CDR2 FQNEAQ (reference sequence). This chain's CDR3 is CASIPLVSARQNTEAFF. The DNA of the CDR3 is TGTGCCAGCATCCCCCTGGTGTCGGCAAGACAAAACACTGAAGCTTTCTTT.